The 32 T cell receptor beta chains reported below all come from one sample, sequenced in a study of PD-1 blockade in classical Hodgkin lymphoma. Data came from immunoSEQ multiplex PCR; TCRdb stores just in-frame clones and leaves some out. The table shows roughly 96,000 clones, with approximately 94% occurring only once. Specified time point: cycle 4 day 1 (C4D1), after around six weeks of nivolumab. Brentuximab vedotin exposure varied, and every patient relapsed after autologous stem cell transplantation. This material consisted of peripheral blood mononuclear cells (PBMCs), taken before the fourth cycle of nivolumab. The receptors stem from a human donor with classical Hodgkin lymphoma.

The chain combines TRBV6-1 with TRBJ1-5; D not certain. CDR1 is MNHNS and CDR2 is SASEGT in the germline V gene. The CDR3 loop spans 13 amino acids. Between the trimmed V and J ends, which lost 3 bases and 4 bases, there was a span of 7 bases. This chain's CDR3 is CASSDVTNQPQHF. CDR3 sequence (DNA): TGTGCCAGCAGTGACGTCACGAATCAGCCCCAGCATTTT.

V gene TRBV28 combines with J gene TRBJ2-5, with D perhaps matching TRBD2 (6 bases). The CDR3 covers 16 residues. Trimming left V 6 bases short and J 5 bases short, with 22 bases between. Looked up from germline, CDR1 is MDHEN and CDR2 is SYDVKM. CDR3 amino acids: CASRVRSGSPVETQYF. The CDR3 region has the DNA TGTGCCAGCAGAGTAAGAAGCGGGTCCCCTGTCGAGACCCAGTACTTC.

The V gene is TRBV4-1, the J gene TRBJ2-7, with 10 bases fitting TRBD2. The CDR3 is 16 amino acids. V was pared by 3 bases and J by 0 bases, with 5 bases of the junction left unmatched. Per germline, CDR1 MGHRA and CDR2 YSYEKL. The CDR3 here is CASSHPSGSTSYEQYF. Written as DNA, the CDR3 is TGCGCCAGCAGCCATCCTAGCGGGAGTACCTCCTACGAGCAGTACTTC.

J is TRBJ2-7 and V is TRBV10-3, with 12 bases that match TRBD1. Germline V gene sequence: CDR1 ENHRY, CDR2 SYGVKD. V was pared by 1 base and J by 5 bases, with 9 bases of the junction left unmatched. The CDR3 runs 17 residues. This chain's CDR3 is CAISELPGQGASDEQYF. Here the CDR3 DNA reads TGTGCCATCAGTGAGTTACCGGGACAGGGGGCCAGTGACGAGCAGTACTTC.

This chain uses TRBV12-5 with TRBJ2-7, with 11 bases matching TRBD1. The ends lost 2 bases at V and 7 bases at J; junction bases unmatched: 7. Germline V gene lookup returns CDR1 LGHNT and CDR2 FRNRAP. CDR3 size: 15 residues. The CDR3 protein is CASGLPGQGALEQYF. Here the CDR3 DNA reads TGTGCTAGTGGTTTGCCCGGACAGGGGGCTCTTGAGCAGTACTTC.

This clone was seen a single time. The V call is TRBV2, the J call TRBJ1-2; 8 bases are a match to TRBD1. The CDR3 length is 15 residues. Losses at the gene ends were 2 bases for V and 4 bases for J; bases not matched to a gene: 6. CDR1 is SNHLY and CDR2 is FYNNEI in the germline V gene. The CDR3 loop is CASSEFVGQAYGYTF. The CDR3 DNA is TGTGCCAGCAGTGAATTTGTGGGACAGGCCTATGGCTACACCTTC.

The DNA of the CDR3 is TGCGCCAGCAGCCCGGGACAGGGTAATAATGAAAAACTGTTTTTT. This sequence encodes CASSPGQGNNEKLFF. This chain links TRBV5-1 with TRBJ1-4; TRBD1 agrees at 9 bases. V dropped 4 bases and J dropped 4; count of bases not matched to a gene: 5. Per the germline V gene, CDR1 is SGHRS and CDR2 is YFSETQ. This CDR3 region has 15 residues.

The chain employs TRBV6-6 and TRBJ2-5, with no clear D. CDR1 and CDR2 from the germline V gene are MNHNY and SVGAGI (reference sequence). This CDR3 contains 12 residues. V lost 0 bases to trimming and J lost 5 bases, with 4 bases between them. The CDR3 here is CASSYSMETQYF. CDR3 coding DNA: TGTGCCAGCAGTTACTCGATGGAGACCCAGTACTTC.

This clone was recorded only once. The J gene is TRBJ2-2, the V gene TRBV5-1; 8 positions match TRBD1. The CDR3 sequence is 16 residues long. Germline trimming cut 4 bases from V and 3 bases from J; bases unmatched to any gene: 8. Germline values: CDR1 SGHRS, CDR2 YFSETQ. The chain's CDR3 is CASSALGTGYTGELFF. CDR3 DNA: TGCGCCAGCAGCGCGTTAGGGACAGGATACACCGGGGAGCTGTTTTTT.

This chain links TRBV7-6 with TRBJ2-7; 7 positions agree with TRBD1. J gave up 6 bases and V 4 bases, and 15 bases lay outside the gene matches. This CDR3 contains 16 residues. Germline lookup yields CDR1 SGHVS and CDR2 FNYEAQ. CDR3 nucleotides: TGTGCCAGCAGCTCCGTGACAGGGCGGACCATGGGCGAGCAGTACTTC. Protein sequence: CASSSVTGRTMGEQYF.

V and J are TRBV6-5 and TRBJ2-7, with 9 positions matching TRBD2. The V and J ends lost 2 bases and 1 base, in that order; junction bases with no gene match: 6. The CDR3 sequence is 16 residues long. Per the germline V gene, CDR1 is MNHEY and CDR2 is SVGAGI. The CDR3 protein is CASSYGLAGHSYEQYF. The CDR3 DNA follows: TGTGCCAGCAGTTACGGCCTAGCGGGGCATTCCTACGAGCAGTACTTC.

The CDR3 reads CASRGLANEQFF. In DNA, the CDR3 is TGTGCCAGCAGGGGACTAGCGAATGAGCAGTTCTTC. The chain links TRBV2 to TRBJ2-1; 10 bases line up with TRBD2. The CDR3 contains 12 residues. Per germline, CDR1 SNHLY and CDR2 FYNNEI. J gave up 7 bases and V 6 bases, and 0 bases lay outside the gene matches.

V usage is TRBV6-6 and J usage is TRBJ1-1; the D is unclear. This CDR3 has 12 amino acids. Between the trimmed V and J ends, which lost 5 bases and 0 bases, there was a span of 4 bases. Germline V gene data show CDR1 as MNHNY and CDR2 as SVGAGI (reference sequence). The CDR3 DNA reads TGTGCCAGCAGTCCTATGAACACTGAAGCTTTCTTT. Translated: CASSPMNTEAFF.

V gene TRBV28 combines with J gene TRBJ2-7; D not resolved. Trimming left V 1 base short and J 6 bases short, with 4 bases between. The CDR3 sequence is 11 residues long. Germline loops: CDR1 MDHEN, CDR2 SYDVKM. As DNA, the CDR3 is TGTGCCAGCAGTTTATACGGCGAGCAGTACTTC. This sequence encodes CASSLYGEQYF.

This clone showed up just a few times. The chain combines TRBV5-1 with TRBJ2-7, with 7 bases matching TRBD2. V lost 6 bases to trimming and J lost 0 bases; unmatched junction nucleotides: 18. Germline V gene lookup returns CDR1 SGHRS and CDR2 YFSETQ. This CDR3 spans 18 amino acids. As DNA, the CDR3 is TGCGCCAGCAAATTAGAACCGGGGGGAAGAGCCTACTCCTACGAGCAGTACTTC. It yields the protein CASKLEPGGRAYSYEQYF.

This clone was found once. The rearrangement links TRBV10-3 to TRBJ2-2; tentatively, D is TRBD1 or TRBD2 (5 bases each). Germline CDR1 is ENHRY and CDR2 is SYGVKD. The length of the CDR3 is 14 residues. Trimming took off 6 bases at V and 2 bases at J, with 10 bases between the two ends. The CDR3 coding sequence is TGTGCCATCAGCCGGGGCCTAAACACCGGGGAGCTGTTTTTT. Translating it yields CAISRGLNTGELFF.

The genes are TRBV28 and TRBJ1-5; D unclear. CDR1 and CDR2 (germline): MDHEN, SYDVKM. CDR3 length: 13 amino acids. V was pared by 2 bases and J by 6 bases, with 8 bases between. The DNA of the CDR3 is TGTGCCAGCAGTTTAGCAGGCACTCAGCCCCAGCATTTT. Translation: CASSLAGTQPQHF.

The chain employs TRBV25-1 and TRBJ2-1; no definite D call. CDR1 is MGHDK, CDR2 SYGVNS, per germline. Between the trimmed V and J ends, which lost 4 bases and 2 bases, there was a span of 12 bases. The CDR3 is 15 amino acids. Here the CDR3 DNA reads TGTGCCAGCAGTGTCTCCCGGTACCCCTACAATGAGCAGTTCTTC. Translated, it gives CASSVSRYPYNEQFF.

The chain carries TRBV7-9 and TRBJ1-4, with 7 nucleotides matching TRBD1. This CDR3 has 15 residues. Germline trimming cut 3 bases from V and 8 bases from J; bases unmatched to any gene: 9. Germline values: CDR1 SEHNR, CDR2 FQNEAQ (reference sequence). The CDR3 DNA reads TGTGCCAGCAGCTTTAGCTTCGGGACAGACGAAAAACTGTTTTTT. Encoded protein: CASSFSFGTDEKLFF. The whole variable domain, remainder taken from reference TRBV7-9 and TRBJ1-4, is DTGVSQNPRHKITKRGQNVTFRCDPISEHNRLYWYRQTLGQGPEFLTYFQNEAQLEKSRLLSDRFSAERPKGSFSTLEIQRTEQGDSAMYLCASSFSFGTDEKLFFGSGTQLSVL.

In nucleotides, the CDR3 is TGCGCCAGCAGTTGGGACAGGGGAACTGAAGCTTTCTTT. The encoded protein is CASSWDRGTEAFF. The chain is built from TRBV5-1 and TRBJ1-1; 10 bases map to TRBD1. This CDR3 has 13 amino acids. The V gene's germline CDR1 is SGHRS and CDR2 YFSETQ. J lost 5 bases, V lost 5 bases, and 3 bases had no gene match.

This chain connects TRBV10-3 to TRBJ2-5, with 7 nucleotides matching TRBD2. Germline V CDR1 and CDR2: ENHRY, SYGVKD. The V gene end was trimmed by 5 bases and the J gene end by 1 base; junction bases not matched to a gene: 4. CDR3 length: 14 amino acids. The CDR3 DNA is TGTGCCATCAGTCTGACTAGCTCCCAAGAGACCCAGTACTTC. Translated, it gives CAISLTSSQETQYF.

V gene TRBV5-1 combines with J gene TRBJ2-5; 12 nucleotides align to TRBD2. The CDR3 is 15 amino acids. Germline CDR1 and CDR2: SGHRS and YFSETQ. Trimming cost V 3 bases and J 1 base; bases outside gene matches: 1. The CDR3 nucleotides are TGCGCCAGCAGCTCTAGCGGGAGGGCCCAAGAGACCCAGTACTTC. Its translation is CASSSSGRAQETQYF. The full variable domain, rest sourced from reference TRBV5-1 and TRBJ2-5, is KAGVTQTPRYLIKTRGQQVTLSCSPISGHRSVSWYQQTPGQGLQFLFEYFSETQRNKGNFPGRFSGRQFSNSRSEMNVSTLELGDSALYLCASSSSGRAQETQYFGPGTRLLVL.

This rearrangement joins TRBV5-1 to TRBJ1-5; D gene ambiguous. Trimming pared 2 bases from V and 8 bases from J, leaving 11 bases between. Germline CDR1 and CDR2: SGHRS and YFSETQ. The CDR3 covers 13 residues. The CDR3 reads CASSLDIWEPQHF. The CDR3 coding sequence is TGCGCCAGCAGCTTAGATATATGGGAGCCCCAGCATTTT.

The rearrangement joins TRBV7-9 to TRBJ1-2, with TRBD1 as a possible D gene (6 bases). The CDR3 totals 16 residues. The V end lost 4 bases, the J end lost 2 bases, and 17 bases lay between the germline ends. Germline V gives CDR1 SEHNR, CDR2 FQNEAQ (reference sequence). Here the CDR3 DNA reads TGTGCCAGCAGCTCCAGTGGGACAAGAACCAACTATGGCTACACCTTC. It specifies CASSSSGTRTNYGYTF.

The chain carries TRBV28 and TRBJ2-7; 8 positions match TRBD2. CDR1 MDHEN and CDR2 SYDVKM come from the germline V gene. Losses at the gene ends were 6 bases for V and 5 bases for J; bases not matched to a gene: 6. CDR3 length: 13 amino acids. The CDR3 is CASSSAGVHEQYF. As DNA, the CDR3 is TGTGCCAGCAGCTCAGCGGGAGTCCACGAGCAGTACTTC.

This clone was found once. The CDR3 is CASRSEPVNTGELFF. The CDR3 nucleotides are TGCGCCAGCAGATCAGAACCCGTAAACACCGGGGAGCTGTTTTTT. The chain recombines TRBV5-1 with TRBJ2-2; D unclear. This CDR3 region has 15 residues. The germline V gene has CDR1 SGHRS and CDR2 YFSETQ. With 5 bases removed from V and 2 bases from J, the gap between germline ends came to 13 bases. Complete variable domain (other parts from reference TRBV5-1 and TRBJ2-2): KAGVTQTPRYLIKTRGQQVTLSCSPISGHRSVSWYQQTPGQGLQFLFEYFSETQRNKGNFPGRFSGRQFSNSRSEMNVSTLELGDSALYLCASRSEPVNTGELFFGEGSRLTVL.

About this clone: One end of the junction varies from germline; a read error may be responsible. Other nucleotide sequences from this sample produce the same CDR3. The J gene is TRBJ1-2, the V gene TRBV30; no definite D call. The CDR3 covers 13 residues. Germline CDR1 is GTSNPN and CDR2 is SVGIG (reference sequence). The CDR3 DNA sequence: TGTGCCTGGAGTGTACCTCAGATTTATGGTTACACCTTC. The encoded protein is CAWSVPQIYGYTF. The variable domain in full, with the rest retrieved from reference TRBV30 and TRBJ1-2, is SQTIHQWPATLVQPVGSPLSLECTVEGTSNPNLYWYRQAAGRGLQLLFYSVGIGQISSEVPQNLSASRPQDRQFILSSKKLLLSDSGFYLCAWSVPQIYGYTFGSGTRLTVV.

This sequence joins TRBV7-8 and TRBJ2-7; D is uncertain. The V gene lost 3 bases and the J gene lost 1 base, with 13 bases spanning the gap. The CDR3 consists of 15 residues. Per germline, CDR1 SGHVS and CDR2 FQNEAQ. The CDR3, as DNA: TGTGCCAGCAGCTTTTCTAGAATCAGGTCCTACGAGCAGTACTTC. The encoded protein is CASSFSRIRSYEQYF.

V usage is TRBV9 and J usage is TRBJ2-3; D unresolved. Trimming removed 4 bases from V and 5 bases from J, with 8 bases in between. CDR1 and CDR2 (germline): SGDLS, YYNGEE. The CDR3 totals 12 residues. The CDR3 coding sequence is TGTGCCAGCAGCCCACCCCAAGATACGCAGTATTTT. Encoded protein: CASSPPQDTQYF.

This clone came up once. The chain carries TRBV28 and TRBJ2-7; D is perhaps TRBD1 (6 bases). The CDR3 covers 16 residues. The germline V gene encodes CDR1 MDHEN and CDR2 SYDVKM. The germline V and J ends were trimmed by 3 bases and 7 bases, with 22 bases remaining between them. CDR3 DNA: TGTGCCAGCAGTTTTACCCTCGGACAGCTCACTGGGGAGCAGTACTTC. It translates to CASSFTLGQLTGEQYF.

The chain employs TRBV28 and TRBJ2-7; tentative D call: TRBD1 (6 bases). Germline CDR1 is MDHEN and CDR2 is SYDVKM. V was shortened by 1 base and J by 4 bases, with 11 bases between the two germline ends. The CDR3 is made up of 14 amino acids. CDR3 protein: CASSLLTGSYEQYF. The DNA for the CDR3 is TGTGCCAGCAGTTTATTAACAGGGAGTTACGAGCAGTACTTC.

The count of this clone is one. V and J are TRBV2 and TRBJ2-3; no firm D call. V was trimmed by 1 base and J by 1 base, leaving 3 bases between them. The germline V gene has CDR1 SNHLY and CDR2 FYNNEI. The CDR3 loop spans 13 amino acids. CDR3 in DNA: TGTGCCAGCAGTGAAGATCGCACAGATACGCAGTATTTT. Translating gives CASSEDRTDTQYF.